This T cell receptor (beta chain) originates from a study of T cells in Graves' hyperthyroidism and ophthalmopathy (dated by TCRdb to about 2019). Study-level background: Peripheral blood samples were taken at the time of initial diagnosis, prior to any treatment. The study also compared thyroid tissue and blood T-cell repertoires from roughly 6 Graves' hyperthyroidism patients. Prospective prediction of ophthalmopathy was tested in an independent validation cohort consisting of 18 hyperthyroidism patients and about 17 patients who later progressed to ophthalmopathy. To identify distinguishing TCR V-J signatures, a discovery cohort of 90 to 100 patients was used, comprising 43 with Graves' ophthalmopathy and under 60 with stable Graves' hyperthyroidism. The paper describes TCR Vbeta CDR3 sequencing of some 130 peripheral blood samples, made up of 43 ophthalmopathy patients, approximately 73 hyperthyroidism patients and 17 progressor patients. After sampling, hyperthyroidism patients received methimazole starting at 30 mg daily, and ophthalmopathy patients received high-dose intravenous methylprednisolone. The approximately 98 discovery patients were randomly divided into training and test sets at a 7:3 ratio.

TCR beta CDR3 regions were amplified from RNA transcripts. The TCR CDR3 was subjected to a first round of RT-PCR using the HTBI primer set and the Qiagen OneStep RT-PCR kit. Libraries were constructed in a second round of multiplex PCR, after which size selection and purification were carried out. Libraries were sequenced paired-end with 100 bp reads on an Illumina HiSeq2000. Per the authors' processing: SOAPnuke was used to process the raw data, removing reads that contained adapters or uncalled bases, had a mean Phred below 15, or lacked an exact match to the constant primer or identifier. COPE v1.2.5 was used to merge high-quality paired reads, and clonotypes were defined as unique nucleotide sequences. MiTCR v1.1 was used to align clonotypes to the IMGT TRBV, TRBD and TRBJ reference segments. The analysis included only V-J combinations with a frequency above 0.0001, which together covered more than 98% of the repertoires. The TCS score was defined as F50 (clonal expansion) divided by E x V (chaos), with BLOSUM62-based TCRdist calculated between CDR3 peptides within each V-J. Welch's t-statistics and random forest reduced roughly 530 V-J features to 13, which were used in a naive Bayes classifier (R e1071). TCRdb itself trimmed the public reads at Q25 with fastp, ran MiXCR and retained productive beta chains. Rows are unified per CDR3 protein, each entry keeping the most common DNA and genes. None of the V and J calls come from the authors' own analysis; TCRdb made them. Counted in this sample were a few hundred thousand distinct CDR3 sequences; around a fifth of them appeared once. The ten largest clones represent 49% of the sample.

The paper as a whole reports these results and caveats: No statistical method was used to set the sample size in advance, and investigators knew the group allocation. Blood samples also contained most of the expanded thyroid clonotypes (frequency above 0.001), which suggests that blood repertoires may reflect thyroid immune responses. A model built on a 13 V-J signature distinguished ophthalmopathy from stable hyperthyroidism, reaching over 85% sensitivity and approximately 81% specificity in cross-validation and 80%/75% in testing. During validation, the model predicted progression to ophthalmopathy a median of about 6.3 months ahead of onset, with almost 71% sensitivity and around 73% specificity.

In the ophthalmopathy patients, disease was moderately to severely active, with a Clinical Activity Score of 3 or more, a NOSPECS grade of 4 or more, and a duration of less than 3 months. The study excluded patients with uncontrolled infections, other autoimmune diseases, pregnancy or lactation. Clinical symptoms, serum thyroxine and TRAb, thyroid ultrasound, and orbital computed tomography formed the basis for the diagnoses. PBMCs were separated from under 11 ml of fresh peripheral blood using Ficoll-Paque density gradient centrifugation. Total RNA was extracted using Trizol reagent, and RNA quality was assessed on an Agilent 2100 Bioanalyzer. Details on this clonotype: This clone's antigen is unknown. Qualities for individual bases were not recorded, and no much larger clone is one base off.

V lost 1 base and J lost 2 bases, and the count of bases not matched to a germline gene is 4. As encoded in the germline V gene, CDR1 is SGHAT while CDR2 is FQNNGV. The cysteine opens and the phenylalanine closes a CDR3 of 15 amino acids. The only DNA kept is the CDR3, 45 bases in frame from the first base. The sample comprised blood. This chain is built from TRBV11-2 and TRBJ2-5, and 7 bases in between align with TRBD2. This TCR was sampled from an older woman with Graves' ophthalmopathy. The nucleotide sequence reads TGTGCCAGCAGCTTAGCGGGAGGTAATCAAGAGACCCAGTACTTC. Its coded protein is CASSLAGGNQETQYF.